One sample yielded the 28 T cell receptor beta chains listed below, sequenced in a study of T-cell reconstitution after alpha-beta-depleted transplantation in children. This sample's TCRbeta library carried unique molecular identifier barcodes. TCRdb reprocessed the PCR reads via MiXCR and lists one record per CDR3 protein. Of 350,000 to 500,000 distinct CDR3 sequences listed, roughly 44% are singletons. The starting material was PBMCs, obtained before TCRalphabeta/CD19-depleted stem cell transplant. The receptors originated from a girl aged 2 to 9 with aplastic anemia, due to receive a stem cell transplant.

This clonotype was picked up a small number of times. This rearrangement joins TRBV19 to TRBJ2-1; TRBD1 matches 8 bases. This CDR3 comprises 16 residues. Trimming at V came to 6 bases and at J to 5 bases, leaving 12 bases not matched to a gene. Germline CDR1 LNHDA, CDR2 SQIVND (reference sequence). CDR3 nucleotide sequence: TGTGCCAGTAGCCGTCTAGGACAGGGTTTGGACAATGAGCAGTTCTTC. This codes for CASSRLGQGLDNEQFF.

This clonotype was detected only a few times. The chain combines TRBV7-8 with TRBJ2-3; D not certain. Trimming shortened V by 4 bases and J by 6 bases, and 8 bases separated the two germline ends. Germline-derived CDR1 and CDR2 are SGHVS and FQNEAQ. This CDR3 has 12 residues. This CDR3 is CASSSTLDTQYF. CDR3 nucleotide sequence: TGTGCCAGCAGCTCTACTTTGGATACGCAGTATTTT.

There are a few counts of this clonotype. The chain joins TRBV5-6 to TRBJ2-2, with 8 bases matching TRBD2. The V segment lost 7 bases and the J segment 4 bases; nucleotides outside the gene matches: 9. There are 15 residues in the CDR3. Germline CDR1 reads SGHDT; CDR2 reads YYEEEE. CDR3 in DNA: TGTGCCAGCGGATTAGCGGGAAGGAGCACCGGGGAGCTGTTTTTT. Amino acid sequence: CASGLAGRSTGELFF.

The CDR3: CASSLERMQGIQYF. In nucleotides, the CDR3 is TGCGCCAGCAGCTTGGAGAGGATGCAGGGCATTCAGTACTTC. The chain uses TRBV5-1 and TRBJ2-4, with a tentative D call TRBD1 (5 bases). Germline CDR1 reads SGHRS; CDR2 reads YFSETQ. V dropped 0 bases and J dropped 9 bases, with 13 bases sitting between them. The CDR3 loop spans 14 amino acids. Variable domain in full (rest from reference TRBV5-1 and TRBJ2-4): KAGVTQTPRYLIKTRGQQVTLSCSPISGHRSVSWYQQTPGQGLQFLFEYFSETQRNKGNFPGRFSGRQFSNSRSEMNVSTLELGDSALYLCASSLERMQGIQYFGAGTRLSVL.

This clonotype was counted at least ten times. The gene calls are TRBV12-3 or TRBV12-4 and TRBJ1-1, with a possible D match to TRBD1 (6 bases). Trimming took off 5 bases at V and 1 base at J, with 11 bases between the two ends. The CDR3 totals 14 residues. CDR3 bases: TGTGCCAGCAGTCCTGGGACAAGGAACACTGAAGCTTTCTTT. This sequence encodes CASSPGTRNTEAFF.

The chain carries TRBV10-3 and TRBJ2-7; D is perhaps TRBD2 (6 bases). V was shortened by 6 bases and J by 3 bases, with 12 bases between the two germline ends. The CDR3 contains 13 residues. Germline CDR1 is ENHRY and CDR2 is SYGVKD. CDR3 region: CAIRGGLDYEQYF. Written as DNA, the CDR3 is TGTGCCATCAGGGGGGGACTCGACTACGAGCAGTACTTC.

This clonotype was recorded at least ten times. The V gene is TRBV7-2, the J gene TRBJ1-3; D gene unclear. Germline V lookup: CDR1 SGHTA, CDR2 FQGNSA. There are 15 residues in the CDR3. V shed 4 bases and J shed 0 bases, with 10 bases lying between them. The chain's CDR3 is CASSSDGSSGNTIYF. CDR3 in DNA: TGTGCCAGCAGCTCCGACGGGAGCTCTGGAAACACCATATATTTT.

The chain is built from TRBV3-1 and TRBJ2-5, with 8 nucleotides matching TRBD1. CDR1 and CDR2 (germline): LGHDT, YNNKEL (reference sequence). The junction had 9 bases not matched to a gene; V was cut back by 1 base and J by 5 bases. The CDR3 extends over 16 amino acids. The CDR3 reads CASSQVPGGVRETQYF. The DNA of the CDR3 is TGTGCCAGCAGCCAAGTCCCAGGGGGCGTTAGGGAGACCCAGTACTTC.

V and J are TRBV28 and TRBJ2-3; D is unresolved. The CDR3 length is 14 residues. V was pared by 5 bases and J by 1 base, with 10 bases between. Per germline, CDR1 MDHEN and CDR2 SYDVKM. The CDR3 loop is CASSTTQGTDTQYF. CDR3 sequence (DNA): TGTGCCAGCAGTACAACGCAGGGCACAGATACGCAGTATTTT. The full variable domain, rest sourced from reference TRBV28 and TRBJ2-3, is DVKVTQSSRYLVKRTGEKVFLECVQDMDHENMFWYRQDPGLGLRLIYFSYDVKMKEKGDIPEGYSVSREKKERFSLILESASTNQTSMYLCASSTTQGTDTQYFGPGTRLTVL.

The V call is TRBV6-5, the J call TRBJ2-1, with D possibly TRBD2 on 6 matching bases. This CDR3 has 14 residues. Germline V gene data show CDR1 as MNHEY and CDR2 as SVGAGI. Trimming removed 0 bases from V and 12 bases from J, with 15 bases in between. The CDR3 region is CASSYSNNRDWQFF. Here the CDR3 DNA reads TGTGCCAGCAGTTACTCGAACAACCGGGACTGGCAGTTCTTC.

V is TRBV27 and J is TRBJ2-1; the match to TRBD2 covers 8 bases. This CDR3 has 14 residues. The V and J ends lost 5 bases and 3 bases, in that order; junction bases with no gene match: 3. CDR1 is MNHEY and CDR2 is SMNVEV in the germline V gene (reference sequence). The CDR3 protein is CASSKAGDYNEQFF. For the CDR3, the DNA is TGTGCCAGCAGTAAAGCGGGAGACTACAATGAGCAGTTCTTC.

The CDR3 nucleotides are TGTGCCAGCAGTTACTCGAGGGAGGGCGACACCTTC. Its protein product is CASSYSREGDTF. The chain recombines TRBV6-6 with TRBJ1-2; D not certain. The V gene lost 0 bases and the J gene lost 12 bases, with 11 bases spanning the gap. Germline V gives CDR1 MNHNY, CDR2 SVGAGI (reference sequence). The CDR3 has 12 amino acids.

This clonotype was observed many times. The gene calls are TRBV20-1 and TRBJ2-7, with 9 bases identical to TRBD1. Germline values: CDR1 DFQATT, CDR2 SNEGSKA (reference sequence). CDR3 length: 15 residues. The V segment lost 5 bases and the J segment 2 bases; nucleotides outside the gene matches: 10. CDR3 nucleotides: TGCAGTGCTCTGAAACCGGGACAGGGAGCCTACGAGCAGTACTTC. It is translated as CSALKPGQGAYEQYF.

This CDR3 reads CASSSSGTRTDTQYF. The CDR3 nucleotides are TGTGCCAGCAGTTCTAGCGGGACAAGGACAGATACGCAGTATTTT. V gene TRBV6-5 combines with J gene TRBJ2-3; TRBD2 agrees at 9 bases. Looked up from germline, CDR1 is MNHEY and CDR2 is SVGAGI. The CDR3 spans 15 residues. The J segment lost 3 bases and the V segment lost 4 bases, leaving 5 bases of the junction unmatched.

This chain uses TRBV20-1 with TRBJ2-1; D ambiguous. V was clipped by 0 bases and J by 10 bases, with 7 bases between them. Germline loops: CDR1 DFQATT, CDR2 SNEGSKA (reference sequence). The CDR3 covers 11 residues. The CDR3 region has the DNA TGCAGTGCTAGAGAGGTGGTAGAGCAGTTCTTC. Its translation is CSAREVVEQFF.

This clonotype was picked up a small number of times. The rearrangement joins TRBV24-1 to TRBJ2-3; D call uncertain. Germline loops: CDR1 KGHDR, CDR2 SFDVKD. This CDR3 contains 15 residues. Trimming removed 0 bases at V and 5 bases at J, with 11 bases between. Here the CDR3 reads CATSDLLGDQDTQYF. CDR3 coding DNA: TGTGCCACCAGTGATTTGTTAGGCGACCAAGATACGCAGTATTTT.

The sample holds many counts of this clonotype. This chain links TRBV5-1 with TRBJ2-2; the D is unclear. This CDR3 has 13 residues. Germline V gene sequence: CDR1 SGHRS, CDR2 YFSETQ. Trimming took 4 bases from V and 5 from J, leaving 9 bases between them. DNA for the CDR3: TGCGCCAGCAGCGCAACCCCAACCGGGGAGCTGTTTTTT. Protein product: CASSATPTGELFF.

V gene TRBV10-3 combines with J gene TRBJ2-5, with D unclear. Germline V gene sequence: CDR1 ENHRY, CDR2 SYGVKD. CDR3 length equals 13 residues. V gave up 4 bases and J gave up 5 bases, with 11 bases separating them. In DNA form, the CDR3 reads TGTGCCATCAGTGGGTCCCAGTCCGAGACCCAGTACTTC. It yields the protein CAISGSQSETQYF.

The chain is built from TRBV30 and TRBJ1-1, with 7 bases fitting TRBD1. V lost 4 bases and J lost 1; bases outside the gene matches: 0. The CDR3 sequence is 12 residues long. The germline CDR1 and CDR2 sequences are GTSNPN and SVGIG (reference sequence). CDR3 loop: CAWNRGNTEAFF. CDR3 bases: TGTGCCTGGAACAGGGGGAACACTGAAGCTTTCTTT.

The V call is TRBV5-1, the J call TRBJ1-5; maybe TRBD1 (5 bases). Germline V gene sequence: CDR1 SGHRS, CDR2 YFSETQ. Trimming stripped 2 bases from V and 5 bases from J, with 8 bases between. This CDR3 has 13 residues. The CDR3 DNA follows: TGCGCCAGCAGCTTTCAGGGACATCAGCCCCAGCATTTT. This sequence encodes CASSFQGHQPQHF.

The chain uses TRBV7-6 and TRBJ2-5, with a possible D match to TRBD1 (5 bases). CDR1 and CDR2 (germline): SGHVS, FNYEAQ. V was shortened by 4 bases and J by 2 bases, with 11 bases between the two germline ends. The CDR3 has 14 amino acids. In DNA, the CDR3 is TGTGCCAGCAGCTCCCAGGGTGGGCAAGAGACCCAGTACTTC. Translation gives CASSSQGGQETQYF.

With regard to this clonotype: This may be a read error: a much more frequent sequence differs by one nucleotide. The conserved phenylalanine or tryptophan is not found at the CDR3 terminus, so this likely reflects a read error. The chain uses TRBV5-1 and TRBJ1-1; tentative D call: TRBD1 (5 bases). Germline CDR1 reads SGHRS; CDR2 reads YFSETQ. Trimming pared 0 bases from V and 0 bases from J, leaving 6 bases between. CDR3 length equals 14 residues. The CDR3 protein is CASSLVDMNTEAFY. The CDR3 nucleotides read TGCGCCAGCAGCTTGGTGGACATGAACACTGAAGCTTTCTAT.

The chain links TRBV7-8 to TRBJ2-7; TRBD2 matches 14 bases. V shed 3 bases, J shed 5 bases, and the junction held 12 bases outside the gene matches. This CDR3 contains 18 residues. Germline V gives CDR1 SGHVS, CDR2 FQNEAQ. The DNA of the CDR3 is TGTGCCAGCAGCTTCACCACCGGGACTAGCGGGAGAGGTGACGAGCAGTACTTC. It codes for CASSFTTGTSGRGDEQYF.

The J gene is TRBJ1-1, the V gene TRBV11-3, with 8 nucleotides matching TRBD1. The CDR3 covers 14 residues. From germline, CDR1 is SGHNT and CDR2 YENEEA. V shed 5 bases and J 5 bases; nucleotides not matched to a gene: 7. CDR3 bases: TGTGCCAGCAGCGCGACAGGGGTAGGGACTGAAGCTTTCTTT. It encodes CASSATGVGTEAFF.

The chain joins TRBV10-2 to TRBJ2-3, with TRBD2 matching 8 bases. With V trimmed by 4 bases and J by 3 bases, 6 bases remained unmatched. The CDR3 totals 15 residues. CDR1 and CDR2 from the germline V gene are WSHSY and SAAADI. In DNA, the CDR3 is TGCGCCAGCAGTGCCCTCGGGAGGGAGACAGATACGCAGTATTTT. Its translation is CASSALGRETDTQYF.

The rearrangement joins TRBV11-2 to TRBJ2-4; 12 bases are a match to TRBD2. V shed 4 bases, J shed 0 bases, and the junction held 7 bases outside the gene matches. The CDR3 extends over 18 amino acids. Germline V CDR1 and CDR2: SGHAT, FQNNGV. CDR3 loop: CASSSGLAGILAKNIQYF. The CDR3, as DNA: TGTGCCAGCAGCTCGGGACTAGCGGGTATCCTAGCCAAAAACATTCAGTACTTC.

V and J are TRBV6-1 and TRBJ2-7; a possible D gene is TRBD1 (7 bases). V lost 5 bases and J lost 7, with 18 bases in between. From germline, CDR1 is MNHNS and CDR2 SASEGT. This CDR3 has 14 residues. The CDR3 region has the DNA TGTGCCAGCAGTCCCCAGGGGGGCGGAAGGGAGCAGTACTTC. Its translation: CASSPQGGGREQYF.

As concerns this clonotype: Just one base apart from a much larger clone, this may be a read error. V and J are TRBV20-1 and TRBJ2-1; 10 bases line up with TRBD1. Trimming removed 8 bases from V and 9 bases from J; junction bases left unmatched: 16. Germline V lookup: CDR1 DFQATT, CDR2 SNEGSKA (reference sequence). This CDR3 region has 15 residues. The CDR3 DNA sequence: TGCAGTAGGGGGGTCCCGGGACAGGGGAGGCGTGAGCAGTTCTTC. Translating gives CSRGVPGQGRREQFF.